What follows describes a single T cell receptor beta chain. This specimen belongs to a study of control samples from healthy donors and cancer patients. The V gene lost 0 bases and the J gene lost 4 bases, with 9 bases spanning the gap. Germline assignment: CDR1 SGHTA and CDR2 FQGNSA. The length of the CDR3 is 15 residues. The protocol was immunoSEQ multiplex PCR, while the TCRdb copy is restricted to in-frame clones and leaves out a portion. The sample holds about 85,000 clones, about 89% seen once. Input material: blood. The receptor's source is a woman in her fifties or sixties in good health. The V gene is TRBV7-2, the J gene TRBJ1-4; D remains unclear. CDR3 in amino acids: CASSLAGRDNEKLFF. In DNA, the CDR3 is TGTGCCAGCAGCTTAGCGGGGAGAGATAATGAAAAACTGTTTTTT.